The TCR beta chain under discussion was sequenced for a study of blood T cells in healthy people across ages. Points from the study as a whole: Aged donors had fewer naive CD4+ cells and lower diversity than long-lived donors.

Through a sample-barcoded 5' primer and a J-beta primer mix, a second PCR was run for roughly 7 to 11 cycles. Each TCR beta cDNA got a 12-nucleotide random molecular identifier. There were at least 2.5 million CDR3-containing paired-end reads obtained from each sample. In TCRdb, the 5' RACE reads were re-called with MiXCR into one record per CDR3 protein. Among roughly 800,000 distinct CDR3 sequences listed, roughly 64% were seen once. Trimming removed 0 bases at V and 3 bases at J, with 11 bases between. Germline CDR1 reads SGHDN; CDR2 reads FVKESK. CDR3 size: 15 residues. The sample holds a few counts of this clonotype. Its cognate antigen is unknown.

Sequencing was carried out using blood. The clonotype originates from a man younger than 40 in good health. The chain joins TRBV14 to TRBJ1-2, with D unresolved. CDR3 coding DNA: TGTGCCAGCAGCCAAGACGTCGCTACCTACTATGGCTACACCTTC. It translates to CASSQDVATYYGYTF.